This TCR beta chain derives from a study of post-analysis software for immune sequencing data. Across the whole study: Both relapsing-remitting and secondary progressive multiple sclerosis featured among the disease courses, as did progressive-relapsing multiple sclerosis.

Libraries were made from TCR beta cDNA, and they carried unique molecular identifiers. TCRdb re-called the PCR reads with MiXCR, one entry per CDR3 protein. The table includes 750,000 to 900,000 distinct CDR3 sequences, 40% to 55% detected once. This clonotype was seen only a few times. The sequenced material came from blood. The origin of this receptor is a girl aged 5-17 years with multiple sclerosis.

The CDR3 nucleotides are TGTGCCAGCAGCCCGACAGGGATCTATGGCTACACCTTC. Its protein is CASSPTGIYGYTF. The genes are TRBV13 and TRBJ1-2, with 7 bases matching TRBD1. The CDR3 has 13 residues. Germline CDR1 and CDR2: PRHDT and FYEKMQ (reference sequence). V shed 5 bases, J shed 4 bases, and the junction held 4 bases outside the gene matches.